The source of this T cell receptor beta chain is a study of T cells in Graves' hyperthyroidism and ophthalmopathy. The CDR3 has 14 residues. V dropped 2 bases and J dropped 8 bases, with 16 bases sitting between them. Looked up from germline, CDR1 is SGDLS and CDR2 is YYNGEE. Graves' hyperthyroidism was deemed stable absent ophthalmopathy progression within 18 months. The study enrolled patients aged 18 to 65 with newly diagnosed hyperthyroidism of under 2 months' duration. This sample holds PBMCs from less than 13 ml fresh peripheral blood. This clonotype was recorded many times. The investigators amplified TCR beta CDR3 regions from RNA transcripts. When the TCR CDR3 underwent first-round RT-PCR, the HTBI primer set was used. TCRdb passed the multiplex PCR reads through MiXCR, listing each CDR3 protein once. This table holds about 840,000 distinct CDR3 sequences, about two fifths found once.

Sequenced: blood. The receptor comes from a man younger than 35 with Graves' hyperthyroidism. The chain couples TRBV9 to TRBJ2-5, with no clear D. The CDR3 coding sequence is TGTGCCAGCAGCGTCGACCAGCTTAAGAGAACCCAGTACTTC. Translation gives CASSVDQLKRTQYF.